This TCR beta chain was sequenced in a study of CD8 T cells in Susac syndrome. The CDR3 has 14 amino acids. Germline trimming cut 3 bases from V and 2 bases from J; bases unmatched to any gene: 3. CDR1 MNHEY and CDR2 SMNVEV come from the germline V gene (reference sequence). Random hexamers were used to reverse transcribe the RNA input (0.5 to 1 ug). MiXCR, run by TCRdb on the immunoSEQ multiplex PCR reads, gives a single entry per CDR3 protein. In the table there are about 180,000 distinct CDR3 sequences, approximately 95% of which are singletons. The chain has TRBV27 and TRBJ1-2; 7 bases align to TRBD1. The sequenced sample consisted of CD8+ T cells from PBMCs. The clonotype was recovered from a human donor with multiple sclerosis. This chain's CDR3 is CASSLSTGNYGYTF. DNA for the CDR3: TGTGCCAGCAGTTTGTCGACAGGGAACTATGGCTACACCTTC.